The sequence of this TCR beta chain was determined in a study of shared T cell receptors in the human thymus. This table comes from immunoSEQ multiplex PCR, and its TCRdb copy is limited to in-frame clones, with some not included. The data contain approximately 660,000 clones, around 87% of them seen just once; the ten biggest clones take up around 0.0099%. The length of the CDR3 is 17 residues. With 1 base clipped from V and 8 bases from J, the junction kept 9 bases outside the gene matches. Per germline, CDR1 MNHEY and CDR2 SMNVEV (reference sequence). This clone was detected once. The same data also contributed to another study, on human thymus T cells. That paper states: Healthy Finnish infants undergoing corrective surgery for congenital heart defects were the donors. The thymus was resected at corrective cardiac surgery. Thymic and blood repertoires seemed to favor certain V and J genes. Related studies found that unrelated individuals share highly overlapping thymic repertoires.

Material for sequencing was thymocytes. The receptor comes from a boy in the first two years of life with a congenital heart defect. V is TRBV27 and J is TRBJ2-1; TRBD1 matches at 12 bases. CDR3 DNA: TGTGCCAGCAGTTTATTCGGGACAGGGGGCCTAATGGATGAGCAGTTCTTC. Residues: CASSLFGTGGLMDEQFF.